Listed here is a single TCR beta chain. This specimen belongs to a study of identical twins. Trimming at V came to 3 bases and at J to 9 bases, leaving 16 bases not matched to a gene. CDR1 and CDR2 (germline): LGHNA, YNFKEQ. This CDR3 region has 18 residues. cDNA molecules carried unique molecular identifiers, and template switching added a universal primer site. One entry per CDR3 protein results from TCRdb running MiXCR on the 5' RACE reads. The table shows about 340,000 distinct CDR3 sequences, with approximately 13% occurring only once. These data are also associated with another study on yellow fever vaccine responses in identical twins.

The rearrangement joins TRBV4-2 to TRBJ2-1, with 11 bases aligning to TRBD2. This clonotype originated in a woman under 30 in good health. The sequenced sample consisted of CD8+ T cells sorted from blood. CDR3 DNA: TGTGCCAGCAGCCAGAGTACTGCACTAGCGGGAGATTTGGGTGAGCAGTTCTTC. As protein: CASSQSTALAGDLGEQFF.